This TCR beta chain is drawn from a study of Tregs in tolerant kidney transplant recipients. Study outcomes and limitations: The small number of patients limits these findings pending further validation. The most relevant donor-specific Treg TCRbeta repertoire apparently came from expansion with activated donor B cells.

In this sample, this clone turned up a few times. Antigen specificity is unknown. The CDR3 runs 14 residues. Per germline, CDR1 SGHTA and CDR2 FQGTGA. V was clipped by 6 bases and J by 4 bases, with 10 bases between them. Clones were sequenced by immunoSEQ multiplex PCR, and TCRdb holds only the in-frame ones, with some missing. This sample has fewer than 70,000 clones, with around 88% found just once. CD4+CD25+CD127- Tregs, CD4+CD25- non-Tregs, CD4 and CD8 cells were sorted. The gene calls are TRBV7-3 and TRBJ1-6, with D hard to call. The sample consisted of CD4+ T cells from blood. This clonotype was obtained from a human donor in good health. CDR3: CASSKDTYNSPLHF. CDR3 nucleotides: TGTGCCAGCAGTAAAGATACTTATAATTCACCCCTCCACTTT.